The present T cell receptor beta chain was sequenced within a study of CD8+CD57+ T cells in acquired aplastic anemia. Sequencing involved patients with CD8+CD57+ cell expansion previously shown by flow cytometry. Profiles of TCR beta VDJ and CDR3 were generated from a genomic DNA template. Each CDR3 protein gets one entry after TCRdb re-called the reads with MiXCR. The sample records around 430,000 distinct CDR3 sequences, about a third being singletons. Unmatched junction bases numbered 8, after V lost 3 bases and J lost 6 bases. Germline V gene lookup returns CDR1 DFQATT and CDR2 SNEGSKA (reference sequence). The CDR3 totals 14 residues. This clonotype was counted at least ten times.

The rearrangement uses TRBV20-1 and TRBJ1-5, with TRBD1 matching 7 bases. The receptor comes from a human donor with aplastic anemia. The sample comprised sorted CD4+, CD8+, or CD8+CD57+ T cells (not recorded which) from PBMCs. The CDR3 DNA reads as TGCAGTGCTAGTACAGGGGCGCACTCTCAGCCCCAGCATTTT. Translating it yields CSASTGAHSQPQHF.